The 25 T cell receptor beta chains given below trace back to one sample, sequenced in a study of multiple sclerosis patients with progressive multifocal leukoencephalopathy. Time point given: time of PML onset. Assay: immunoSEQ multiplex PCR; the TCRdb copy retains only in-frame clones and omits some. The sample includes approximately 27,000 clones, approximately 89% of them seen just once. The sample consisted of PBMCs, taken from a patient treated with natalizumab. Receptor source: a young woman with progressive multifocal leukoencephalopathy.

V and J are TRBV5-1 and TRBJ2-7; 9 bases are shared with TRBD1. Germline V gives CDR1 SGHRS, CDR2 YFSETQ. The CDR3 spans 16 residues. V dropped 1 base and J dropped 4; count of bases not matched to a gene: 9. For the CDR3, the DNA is TGCGCCAGCAGCTTGAATACGGGACAGGGTTGGTACGAGCAGTACTTC. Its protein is CASSLNTGQGWYEQYF.

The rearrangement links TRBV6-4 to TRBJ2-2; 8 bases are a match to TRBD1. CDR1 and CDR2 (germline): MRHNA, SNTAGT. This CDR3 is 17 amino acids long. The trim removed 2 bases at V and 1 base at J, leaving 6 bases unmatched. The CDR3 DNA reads TGTGCCAGCAGTGACCAATTCAGGGGGCAGAACACCGGGGAGCTGTTTTTT. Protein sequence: CASSDQFRGQNTGELFF.

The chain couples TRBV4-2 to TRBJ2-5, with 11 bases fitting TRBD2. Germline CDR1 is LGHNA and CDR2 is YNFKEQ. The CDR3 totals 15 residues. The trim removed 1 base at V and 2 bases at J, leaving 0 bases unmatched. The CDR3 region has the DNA TGTGCCAGCAGCCAAGGGACTAGCGGGCAAGAGACCCAGTACTTC. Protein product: CASSQGTSGQETQYF.

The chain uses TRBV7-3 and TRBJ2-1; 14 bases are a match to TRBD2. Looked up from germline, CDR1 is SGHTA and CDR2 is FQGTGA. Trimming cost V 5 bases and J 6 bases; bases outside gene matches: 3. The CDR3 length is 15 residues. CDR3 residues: CASSMGLAGVNEQFF. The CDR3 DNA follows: TGTGCCAGCAGCATGGGACTAGCGGGGGTCAATGAGCAGTTCTTC.

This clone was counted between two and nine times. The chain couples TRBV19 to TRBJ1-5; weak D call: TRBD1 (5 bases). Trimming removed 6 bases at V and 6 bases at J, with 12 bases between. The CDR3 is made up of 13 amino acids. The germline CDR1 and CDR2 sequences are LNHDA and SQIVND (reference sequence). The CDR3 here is CASRRGVGQPQHF. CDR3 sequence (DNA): TGTGCCAGTAGGCGGGGGGTAGGTCAGCCCCAGCATTTT. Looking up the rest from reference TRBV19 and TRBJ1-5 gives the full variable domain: DGGITQSPKYLFRKEGQNVTLSCEQNLNHDAMYWYRQDPGQGLRLIYYSQIVNDFQKGDIAEGYSVSREKKESFPLTVTSAQKNPTAFYLCASRRGVGQPQHFGDGTRLSIL.

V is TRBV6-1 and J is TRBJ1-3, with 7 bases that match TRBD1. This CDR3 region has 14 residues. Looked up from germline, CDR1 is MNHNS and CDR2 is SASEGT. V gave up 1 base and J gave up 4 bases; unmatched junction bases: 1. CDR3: CASSEGGQGNTIYF. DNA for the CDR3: TGTGCCAGCAGTGAAGGGGGACAGGGAAACACCATATATTTT.

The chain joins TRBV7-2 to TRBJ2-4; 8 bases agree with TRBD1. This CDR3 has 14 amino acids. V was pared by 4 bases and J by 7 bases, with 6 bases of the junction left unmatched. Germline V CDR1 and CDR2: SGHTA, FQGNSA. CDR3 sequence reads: CASSSRTGLNIQYF. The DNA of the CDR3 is TGTGCCAGCAGCTCGAGGACAGGGTTGAACATTCAGTACTTC.

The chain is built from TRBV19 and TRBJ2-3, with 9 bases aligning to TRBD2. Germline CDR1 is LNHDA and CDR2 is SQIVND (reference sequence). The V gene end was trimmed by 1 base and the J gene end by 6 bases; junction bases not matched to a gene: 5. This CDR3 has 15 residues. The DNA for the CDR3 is TGTGCCAGTAGTATAGGAACTAGCGGGTGGGATACGCAGTATTTT. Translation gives CASSIGTSGWDTQYF.

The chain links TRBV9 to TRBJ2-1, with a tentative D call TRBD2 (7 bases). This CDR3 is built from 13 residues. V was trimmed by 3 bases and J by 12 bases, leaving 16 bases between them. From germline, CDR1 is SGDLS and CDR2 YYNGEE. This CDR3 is CASSEGEGLGQFF. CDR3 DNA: TGTGCCAGCAGCGAGGGGGAGGGGCTAGGGCAGTTCTTC. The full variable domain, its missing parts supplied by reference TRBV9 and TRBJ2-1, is DSGVTQTPKHLITATGQRVTLRCSPRSGDLSVYWYQQSLDQGLQFLIQYYNGEERAKGNILERFSAQQFPDLHSELNLSSLELGDSALYFCASSEGEGLGQFFGPGTRLTVL.

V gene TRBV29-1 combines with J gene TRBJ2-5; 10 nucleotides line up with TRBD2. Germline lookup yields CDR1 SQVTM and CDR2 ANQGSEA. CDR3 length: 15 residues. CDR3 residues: CSDDAWTSGQETQYF. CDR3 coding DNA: TGCAGTGACGACGCTTGGACTAGCGGACAAGAGACCCAGTACTTC.

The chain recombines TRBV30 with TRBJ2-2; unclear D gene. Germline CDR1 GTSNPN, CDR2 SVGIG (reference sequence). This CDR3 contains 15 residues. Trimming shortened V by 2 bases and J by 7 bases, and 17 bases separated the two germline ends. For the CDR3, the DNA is TGTGCCTGGAGTCCTGATTTGACCCGATTCGGGGAGCTGTTTTTT. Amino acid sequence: CAWSPDLTRFGELFF. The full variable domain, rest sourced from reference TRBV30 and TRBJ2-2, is SQTIHQWPATLVQPVGSPLSLECTVEGTSNPNLYWYRQAAGRGLQLLFYSVGIGQISSEVPQNLSASRPQDRQFILSSKKLLLSDSGFYLCAWSPDLTRFGELFFGEGSRLTVL.

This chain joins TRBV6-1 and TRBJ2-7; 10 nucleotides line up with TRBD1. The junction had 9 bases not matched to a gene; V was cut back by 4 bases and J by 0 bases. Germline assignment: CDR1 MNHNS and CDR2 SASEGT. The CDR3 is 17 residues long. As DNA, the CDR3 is TGTGCCAGCAGTGCCTTATGGGACAGGGGATTCTCCTACGAGCAGTACTTC. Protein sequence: CASSALWDRGFSYEQYF.

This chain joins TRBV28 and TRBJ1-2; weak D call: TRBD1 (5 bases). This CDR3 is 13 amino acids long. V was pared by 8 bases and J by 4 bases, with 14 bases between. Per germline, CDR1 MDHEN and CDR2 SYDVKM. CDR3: CASGKAGTYGYTF. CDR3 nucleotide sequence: TGTGCCAGCGGAAAAGCAGGGACCTATGGCTACACCTTC.

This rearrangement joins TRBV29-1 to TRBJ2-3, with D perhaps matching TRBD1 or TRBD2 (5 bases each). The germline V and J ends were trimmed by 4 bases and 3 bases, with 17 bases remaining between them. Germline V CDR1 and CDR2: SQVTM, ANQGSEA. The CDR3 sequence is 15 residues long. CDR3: CSVVFLSGPTDTQYF. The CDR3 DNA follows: TGCAGCGTTGTCTTCTTATCGGGACCGACAGATACGCAGTATTTT.

In DNA form, the CDR3 reads TGCGCCACCAGAATAGGGATCGGCACAGATACGCAGTATTTT. It encodes CATRIGIGTDTQYF. V is TRBV5-1 and J is TRBJ2-3; D gene ambiguous. The germline CDR1 and CDR2 sequences are SGHRS and YFSETQ. The CDR3 covers 14 residues. The V gene lost 9 bases and the J gene lost 1 base, with 15 bases spanning the gap. Based on the CDR3 plus reference TRBV5-1 and TRBJ2-3, the full variable domain is KAGVTQTPRYLIKTRGQQVTLSCSPISGHRSVSWYQQTPGQGLQFLFEYFSETQRNKGNFPGRFSGRQFSNSRSEMNVSTLELGDSALYLCATRIGIGTDTQYFGPGTRLTVL.

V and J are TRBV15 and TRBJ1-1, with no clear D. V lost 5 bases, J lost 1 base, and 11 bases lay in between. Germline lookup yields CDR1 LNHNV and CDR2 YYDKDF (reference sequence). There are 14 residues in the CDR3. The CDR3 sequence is CATSAWGANTEAFF. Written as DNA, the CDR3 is TGTGCCACCAGCGCTTGGGGTGCGAACACTGAAGCTTTCTTT.

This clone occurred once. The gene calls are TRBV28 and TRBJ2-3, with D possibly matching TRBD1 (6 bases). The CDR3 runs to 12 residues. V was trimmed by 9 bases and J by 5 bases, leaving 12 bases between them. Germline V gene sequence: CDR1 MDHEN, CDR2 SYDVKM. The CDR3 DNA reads TGTGCCAGGCCACAGGGTCAAGATACGCAGTATTTT. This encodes CARPQGQDTQYF.

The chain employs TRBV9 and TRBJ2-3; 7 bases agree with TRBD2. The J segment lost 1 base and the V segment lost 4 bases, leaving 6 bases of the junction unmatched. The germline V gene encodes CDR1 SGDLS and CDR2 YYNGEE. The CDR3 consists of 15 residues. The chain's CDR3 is CASSPGGGGTDTQYF. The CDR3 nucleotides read TGTGCCAGCAGCCCAGGTGGGGGGGGCACAGATACGCAGTATTTT.

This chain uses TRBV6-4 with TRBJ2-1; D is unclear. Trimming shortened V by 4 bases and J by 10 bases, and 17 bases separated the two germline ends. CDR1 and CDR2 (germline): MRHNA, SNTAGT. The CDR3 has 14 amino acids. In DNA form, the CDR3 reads TGTGCCAGCAGTGGGGCTGGAGAAGGAAGCGAGCAGTTCTTC. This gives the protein CASSGAGEGSEQFF.

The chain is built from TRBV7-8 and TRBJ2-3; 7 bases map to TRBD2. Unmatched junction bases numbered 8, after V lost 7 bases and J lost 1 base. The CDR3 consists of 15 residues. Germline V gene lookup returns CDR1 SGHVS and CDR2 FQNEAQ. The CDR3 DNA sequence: TGTGCCAGCACCCCAACTCGGGGGGGCACAGATACGCAGTATTTT. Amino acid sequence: CASTPTRGGTDTQYF.

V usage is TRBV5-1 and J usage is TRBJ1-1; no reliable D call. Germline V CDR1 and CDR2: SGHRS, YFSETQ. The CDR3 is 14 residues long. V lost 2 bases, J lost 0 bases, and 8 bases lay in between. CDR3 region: CASSFEALNTEAFF. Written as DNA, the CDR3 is TGCGCCAGCAGCTTTGAGGCCCTGAACACTGAAGCTTTCTTT.

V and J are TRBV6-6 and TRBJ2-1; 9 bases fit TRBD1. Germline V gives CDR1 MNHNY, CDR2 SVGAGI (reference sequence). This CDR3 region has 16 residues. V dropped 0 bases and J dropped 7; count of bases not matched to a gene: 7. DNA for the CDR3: TGTGCCAGCAGTTACTCGTGGACAGGGGTGACGAATGAGCAGTTCTTC. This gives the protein CASSYSWTGVTNEQFF.

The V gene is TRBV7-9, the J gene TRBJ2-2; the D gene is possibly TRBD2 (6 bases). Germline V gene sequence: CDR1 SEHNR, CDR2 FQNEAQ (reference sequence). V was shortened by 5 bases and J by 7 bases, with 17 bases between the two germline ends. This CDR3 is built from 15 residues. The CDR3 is CASSLLAGWGGELFF. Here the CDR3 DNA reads TGTGCCAGCAGCCTCCTGGCGGGATGGGGCGGGGAGCTGTTTTTT.

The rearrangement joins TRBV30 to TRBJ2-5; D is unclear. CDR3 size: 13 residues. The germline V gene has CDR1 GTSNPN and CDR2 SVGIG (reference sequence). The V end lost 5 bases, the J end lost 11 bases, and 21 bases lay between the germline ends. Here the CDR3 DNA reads TGTGCCTGGGACTGGAGCTCCTACAATGAGCAGTACTTC. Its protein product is CAWDWSSYNEQYF.

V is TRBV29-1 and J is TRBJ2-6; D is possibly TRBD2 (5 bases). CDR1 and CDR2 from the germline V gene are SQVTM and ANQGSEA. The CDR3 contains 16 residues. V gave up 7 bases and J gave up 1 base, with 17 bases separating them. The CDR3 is CSALAQRISGANVLTF. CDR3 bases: TGCAGCGCCCTAGCACAGCGCATTTCTGGGGCCAACGTCCTGACTTTC.